The T cell receptor beta chain described here comes from a study of cytomegalovirus exposure and HLA in healthy donors. Study outcomes and limitations: Judged likely to be a sequencing artifact was a cluster of highly shared sequence variants. An ancestry cluster, one associated with Asian ancestry, reportedly showed fewer N-insertions than the approximately 670-donor mean in a later analysis. A link between a missense DCLRE1C variant and TCR beta V- and J-gene trimming emerged from a later analysis.

Researchers ran the PCR with 60 Vbeta and 13 Jbeta primers. Sequencing used immunoSEQ multiplex PCR; TCRdb keeps in-frame clones, though not all of them. Of 70,000 to 100,000 clones listed, approximately 71% are singletons. A note on this clone: Its specificity is unknown.

V gave up 0 bases and J gave up 2 bases; unmatched junction bases: 5. Germline CDR1 and CDR2: SGHDT and YYEEEE. The CDR3 runs to 15 residues. The chain recombines TRBV5-6 with TRBJ2-7; the match to TRBD2 covers 7 bases. Sequenced material: PBMCs. This clonotype originated in a man aged 45-65 years in good health and CMV-seronegative. The CDR3 spells CASSLGLADTYEQYF. For the CDR3, the DNA is TGTGCCAGCAGCTTGGGGCTAGCGGATACCTACGAGCAGTACTTC.